This T cell receptor (beta chain) was captured in a study of T cells in Graves' hyperthyroidism and ophthalmopathy. Overall study context: Peripheral blood specimens were obtained at initial diagnosis, prior to any treatment.

Authors of the study amplified TCR beta CDR3 regions from RNA transcripts. Initially, a first-round RT-PCR of the TCR CDR3 employed the HTBI primer set. TCRdb re-analysed the multiplex PCR reads in MiXCR, keeping a single row per CDR3 protein. The data show nearly 250,000 distinct CDR3 sequences, about a sixth seen once. This clonotype was seen many times. The antigen remains unidentified. Germline CDR1 reads LGHDT; CDR2 reads YNNKEL (reference sequence). The CDR3 sequence is 14 residues long. The germline V and J ends were trimmed by 1 base and 10 bases, with 16 bases remaining between them. Not enrolled were patients with uncontrolled infection, other autoimmune disease, pregnancy or lactation. Study-wide results and caveats: The model identified upcoming ophthalmopathy a median roughly 6.5 months ahead of onset.

Input material: blood. The rearrangement links TRBV3-1 to TRBJ1-1; D possibly corresponds to TRBD1 (6 bases). This sequence was found in a woman between 18 and 29 years old with Graves' ophthalmopathy. In nucleotides, the CDR3 is TGTGCCAGCAGCCAAGGCCCCCGGGGGCCAAGAGCTTTCTTT. This translates into CASSQGPRGPRAFF.